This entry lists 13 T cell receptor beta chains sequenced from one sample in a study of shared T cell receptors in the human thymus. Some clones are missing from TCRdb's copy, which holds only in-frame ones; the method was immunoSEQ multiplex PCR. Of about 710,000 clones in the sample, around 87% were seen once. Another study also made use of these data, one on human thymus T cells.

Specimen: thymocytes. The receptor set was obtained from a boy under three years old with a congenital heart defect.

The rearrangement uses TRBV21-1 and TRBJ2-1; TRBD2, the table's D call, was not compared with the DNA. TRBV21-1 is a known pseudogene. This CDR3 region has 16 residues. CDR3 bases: TGTGCCAGCAGCAAATGTGTCGGGAGGGAGATCAATGAGCAGTTCTTC. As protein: CASSKCVGREINEQFF.

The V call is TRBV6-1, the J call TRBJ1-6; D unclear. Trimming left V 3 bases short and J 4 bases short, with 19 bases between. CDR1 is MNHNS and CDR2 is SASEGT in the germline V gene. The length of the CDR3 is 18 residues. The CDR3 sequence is CASSDAPLGGLYNSPLHF. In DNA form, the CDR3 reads TGTGCCAGCAGTGATGCCCCGCTAGGCGGCCTATATAATTCACCCCTCCACTTT.

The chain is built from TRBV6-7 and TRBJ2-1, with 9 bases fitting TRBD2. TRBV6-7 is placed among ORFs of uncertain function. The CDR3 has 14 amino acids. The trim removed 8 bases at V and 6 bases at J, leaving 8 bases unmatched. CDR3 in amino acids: CASGAGGPSNEQFF. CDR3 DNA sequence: TGTGCCAGCGGTGCGGGGGGGCCGTCCAATGAGCAGTTCTTC.

The CDR3 sequence: CASSDLNSGYTF. The CDR3 DNA sequence: TGTGCCAGCAGTGACCTAAATAGTGGCTACACCTTC. The genes are TRBV25-1 and TRBJ1-2; D is ambiguous. CDR3 length: 12 residues. V shed 3 bases and J shed 7 bases, with 9 bases lying between them. Germline loops: CDR1 MGHDK, CDR2 SYGVNS.

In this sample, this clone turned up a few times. The CDR3 DNA reads as TGTGCCAGCAGCCAAGAAGGAAGCCGAGGGCACTATGGCTACACCTTC. It encodes CASSQEGSRGHYGYTF. The genes are TRBV14 and TRBJ1-2; D not certain. This CDR3 region has 16 residues. V was cut by 0 bases and J by 3 bases, with 14 bases left in between. Germline CDR1 reads SGHDN; CDR2 reads FVKESK.

The CDR3 is CASSLSRDRVFGKNIQYF. The CDR3 DNA sequence: TGTGCCAGCAGTTTATCGCGGGACAGGGTATTTGGCAAAAACATTCAGTACTTC. V gene TRBV27 combines with J gene TRBJ2-4, with 9 nucleotides matching TRBD1. With V trimmed by 0 bases and J by 3 bases, 9 bases remained unmatched. Germline V lookup: CDR1 MNHEY, CDR2 SMNVEV (reference sequence). The length of the CDR3 is 18 residues.

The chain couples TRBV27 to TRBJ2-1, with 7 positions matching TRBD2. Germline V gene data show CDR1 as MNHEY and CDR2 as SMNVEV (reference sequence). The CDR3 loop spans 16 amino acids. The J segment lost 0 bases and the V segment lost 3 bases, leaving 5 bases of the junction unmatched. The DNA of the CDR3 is TGTGCCAGCAGTTTCCTAGCGGTGAGCTCCTACAATGAGCAGTTCTTC. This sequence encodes CASSFLAVSSYNEQFF.

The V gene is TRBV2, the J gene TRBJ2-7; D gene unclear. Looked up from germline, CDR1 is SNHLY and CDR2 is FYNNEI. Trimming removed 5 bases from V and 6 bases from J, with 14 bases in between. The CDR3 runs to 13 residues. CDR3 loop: CASSPGFRAEQYF. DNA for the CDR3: TGTGCCAGCAGTCCCGGGTTTCGCGCCGAGCAGTACTTC.

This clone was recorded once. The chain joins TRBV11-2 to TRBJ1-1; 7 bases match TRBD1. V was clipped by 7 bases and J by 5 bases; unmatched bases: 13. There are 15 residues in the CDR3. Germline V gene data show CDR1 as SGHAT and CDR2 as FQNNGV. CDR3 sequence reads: CASTNRQGGGTEAFF. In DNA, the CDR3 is TGTGCCAGCACCAACAGACAGGGTGGGGGAACTGAAGCTTTCTTT.

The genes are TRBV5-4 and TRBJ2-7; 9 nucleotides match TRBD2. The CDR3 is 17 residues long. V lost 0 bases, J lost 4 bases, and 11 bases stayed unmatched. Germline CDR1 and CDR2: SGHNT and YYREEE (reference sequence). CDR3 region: CASSLGGAGGLIYEQYF. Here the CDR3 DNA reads TGTGCCAGCAGCTTGGGTGGAGCGGGAGGATTAATTTACGAGCAGTACTTC.

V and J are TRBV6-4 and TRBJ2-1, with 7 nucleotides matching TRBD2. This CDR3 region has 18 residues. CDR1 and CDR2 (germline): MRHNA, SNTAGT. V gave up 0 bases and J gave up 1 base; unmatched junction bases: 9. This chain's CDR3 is CASSDSIKGAGSYNEQFF. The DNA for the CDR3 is TGTGCCAGCAGTGACTCGATTAAGGGAGCGGGGTCCTACAATGAGCAGTTCTTC.

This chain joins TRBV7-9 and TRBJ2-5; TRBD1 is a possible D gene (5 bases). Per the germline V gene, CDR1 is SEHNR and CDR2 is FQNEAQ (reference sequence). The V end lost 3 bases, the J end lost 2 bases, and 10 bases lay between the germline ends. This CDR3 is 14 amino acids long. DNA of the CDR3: TGTGCCAGCAGCTTTTTCCCAGGGCAAGAGACCCAGTACTTC. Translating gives CASSFFPGQETQYF.

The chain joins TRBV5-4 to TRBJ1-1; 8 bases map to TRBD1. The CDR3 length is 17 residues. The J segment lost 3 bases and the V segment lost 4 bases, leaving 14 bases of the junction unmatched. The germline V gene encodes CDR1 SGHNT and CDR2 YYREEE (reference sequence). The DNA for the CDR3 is TGTGCCAGCAGCCCTCCGCCGTTGCAGGGGGCAGACACTGAAGCTTTCTTT. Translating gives CASSPPPLQGADTEAFF. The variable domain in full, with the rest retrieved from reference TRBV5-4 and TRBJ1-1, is ETGVTQSPTHLIKTRGQQVTLRCSSQSGHNTVSWYQQALGQGPQFIFQYYREEENGRGNFPPRFSGLQFPNYSSELNVNALELDDSALYLCASSPPPLQGADTEAFFGQGTRLTVV.